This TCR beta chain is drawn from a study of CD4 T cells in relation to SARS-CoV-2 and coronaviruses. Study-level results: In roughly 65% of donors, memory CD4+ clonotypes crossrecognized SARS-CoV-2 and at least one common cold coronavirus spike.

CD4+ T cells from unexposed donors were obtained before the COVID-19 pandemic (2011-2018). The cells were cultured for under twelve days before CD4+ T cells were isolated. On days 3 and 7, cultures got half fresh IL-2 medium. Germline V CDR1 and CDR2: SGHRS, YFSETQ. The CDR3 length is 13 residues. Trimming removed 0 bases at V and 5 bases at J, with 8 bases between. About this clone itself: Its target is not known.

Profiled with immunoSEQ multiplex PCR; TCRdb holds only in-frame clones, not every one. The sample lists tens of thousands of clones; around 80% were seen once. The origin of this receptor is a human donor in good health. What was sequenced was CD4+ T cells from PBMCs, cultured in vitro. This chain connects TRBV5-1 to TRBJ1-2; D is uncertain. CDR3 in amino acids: CASSLDIGYGYTF. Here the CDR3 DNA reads TGCGCCAGCAGCTTGGATATAGGGTATGGCTACACCTTC.